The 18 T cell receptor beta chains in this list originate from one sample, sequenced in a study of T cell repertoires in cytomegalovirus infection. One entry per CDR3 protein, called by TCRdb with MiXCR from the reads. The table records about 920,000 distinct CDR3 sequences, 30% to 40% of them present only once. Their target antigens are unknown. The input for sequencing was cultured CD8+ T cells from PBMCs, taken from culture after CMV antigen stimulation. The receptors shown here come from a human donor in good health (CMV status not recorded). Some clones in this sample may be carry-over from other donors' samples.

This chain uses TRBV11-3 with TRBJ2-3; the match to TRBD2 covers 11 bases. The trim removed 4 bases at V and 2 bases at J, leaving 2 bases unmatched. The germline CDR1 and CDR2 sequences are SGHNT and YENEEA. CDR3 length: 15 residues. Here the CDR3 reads CASSSSGGLTDTQYF. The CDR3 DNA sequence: TGTGCCAGCAGCTCTAGCGGGGGGCTCACAGATACGCAGTATTTT.

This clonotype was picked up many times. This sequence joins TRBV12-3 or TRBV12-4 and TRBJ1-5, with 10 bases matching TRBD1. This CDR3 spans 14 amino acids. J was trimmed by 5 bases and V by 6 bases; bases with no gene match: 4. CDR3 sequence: CASRDRGLYQPQHF. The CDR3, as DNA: TGTGCCAGCAGAGACAGGGGGCTGTATCAGCCCCAGCATTTT.

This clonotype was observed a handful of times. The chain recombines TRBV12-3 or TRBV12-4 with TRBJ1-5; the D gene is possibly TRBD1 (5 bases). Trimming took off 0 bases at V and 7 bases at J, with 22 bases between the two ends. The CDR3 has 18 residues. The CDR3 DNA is TGTGCCAGCAGTTTAGCGTATTCCGATTGGGCGAGGGACCAGCCCCAGCATTTT. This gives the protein CASSLAYSDWARDQPQHF.

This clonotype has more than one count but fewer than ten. The CDR3 spells CASSPDIPWSSYEQYF. As DNA, the CDR3 is TGTGCCAGCAGCCCTGACATTCCCTGGAGCTCCTACGAGCAGTACTTC. V gene TRBV7-6 combines with J gene TRBJ2-7, with no clear D. V was shortened by 5 bases and J by 0 bases, with 17 bases between the two germline ends. The CDR3 length is 16 residues. Germline CDR1 SGHVS, CDR2 FNYEAQ.

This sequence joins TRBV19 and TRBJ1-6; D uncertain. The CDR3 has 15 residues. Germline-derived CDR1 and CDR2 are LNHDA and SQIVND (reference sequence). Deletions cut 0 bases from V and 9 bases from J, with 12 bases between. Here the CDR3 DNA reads TGTGCCAGTAGTATAGACTCCGGGGATCGTTCACCCCTCCACTTT. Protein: CASSIDSGDRSPLHF.

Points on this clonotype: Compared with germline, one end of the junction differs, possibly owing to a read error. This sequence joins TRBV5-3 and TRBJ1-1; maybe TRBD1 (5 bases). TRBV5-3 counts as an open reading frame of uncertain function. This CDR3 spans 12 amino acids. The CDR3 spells CASSLMTVEAFF. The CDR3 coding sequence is TGTGCCAGCAGCTTGATGACAGTTGAAGCTTTCTTT.

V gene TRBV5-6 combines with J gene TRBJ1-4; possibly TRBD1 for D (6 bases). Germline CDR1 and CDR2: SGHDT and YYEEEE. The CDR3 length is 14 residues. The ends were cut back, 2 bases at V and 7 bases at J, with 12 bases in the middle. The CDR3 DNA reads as TGTGCCAGCAGCTTTAGAAGGGGGAGTGAAAAACTGTTTTTT. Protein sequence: CASSFRRGSEKLFF.

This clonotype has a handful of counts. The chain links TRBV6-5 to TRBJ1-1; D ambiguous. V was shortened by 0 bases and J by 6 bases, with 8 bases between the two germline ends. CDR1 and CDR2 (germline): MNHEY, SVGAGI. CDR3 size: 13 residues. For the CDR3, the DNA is TGTGCCAGCAGTTACTCGAGAGGGTCTGAAGCTTTCTTT. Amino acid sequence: CASSYSRGSEAFF.

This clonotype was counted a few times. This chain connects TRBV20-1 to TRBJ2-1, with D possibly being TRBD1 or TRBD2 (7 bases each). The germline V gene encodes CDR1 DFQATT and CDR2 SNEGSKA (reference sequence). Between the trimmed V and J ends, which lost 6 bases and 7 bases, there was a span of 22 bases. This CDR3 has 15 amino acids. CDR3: CSALAQGGSLNEQFF. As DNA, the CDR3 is TGCAGTGCCCTAGCGCAGGGGGGGAGTCTGAATGAGCAGTTCTTC.

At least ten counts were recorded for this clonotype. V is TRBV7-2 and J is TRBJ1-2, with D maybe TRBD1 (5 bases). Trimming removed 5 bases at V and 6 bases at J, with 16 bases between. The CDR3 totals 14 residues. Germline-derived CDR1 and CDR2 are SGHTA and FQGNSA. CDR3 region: CASSGTKGLHGYTF. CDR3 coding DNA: TGTGCCAGCAGCGGGACGAAGGGGCTCCATGGCTACACCTTC.

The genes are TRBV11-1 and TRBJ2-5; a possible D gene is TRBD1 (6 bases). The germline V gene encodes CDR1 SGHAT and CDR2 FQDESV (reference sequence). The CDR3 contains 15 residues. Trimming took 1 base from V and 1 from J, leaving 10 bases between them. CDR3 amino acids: CASSLEGQLQETQYF. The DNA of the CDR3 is TGTGCCAGCAGCTTAGAAGGACAGCTCCAAGAGACCCAGTACTTC. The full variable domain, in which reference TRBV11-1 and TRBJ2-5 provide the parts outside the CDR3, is EAEVAQSPRYKITEKSQAVAFWCDPISGHATLYWYRQILGQGPELLVQFQDESVVDDSQLPKDRFSAERLKGVDSTLKIQPAELGDSAMYLCASSLEGQLQETQYFGPGTRLLVL.

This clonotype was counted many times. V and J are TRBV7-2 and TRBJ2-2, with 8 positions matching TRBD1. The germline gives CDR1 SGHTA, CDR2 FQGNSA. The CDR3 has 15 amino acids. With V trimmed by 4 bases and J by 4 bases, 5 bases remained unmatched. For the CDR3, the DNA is TGTGCCAGCAGCTCGACAGGGGATAGCACCGGGGAGCTGTTTTTT. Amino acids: CASSSTGDSTGELFF. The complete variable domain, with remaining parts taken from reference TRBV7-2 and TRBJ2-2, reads GAGVSQSPSNKVTEKGKDVELRCDPISGHTALYWYRQSLGQGLEFLIYFQGNSAPDKSGLPSDRFSAERTGGSVSTLTIQRTQQEDSAVYLCASSSTGDSTGELFFGEGSRLTVL.

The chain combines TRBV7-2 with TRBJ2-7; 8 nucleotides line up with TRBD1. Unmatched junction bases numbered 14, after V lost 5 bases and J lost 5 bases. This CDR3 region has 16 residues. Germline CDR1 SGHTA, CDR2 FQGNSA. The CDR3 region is CASSPPIGQGWDEQYF. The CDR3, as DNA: TGTGCCAGCAGCCCCCCTATCGGACAGGGTTGGGACGAGCAGTACTTC.

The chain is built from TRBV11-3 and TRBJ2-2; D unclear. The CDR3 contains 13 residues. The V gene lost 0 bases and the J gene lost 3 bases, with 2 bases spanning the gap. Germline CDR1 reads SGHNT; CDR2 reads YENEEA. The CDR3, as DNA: TGTGCCAGCAGCTTAGAAGACACCGGGGAGCTGTTTTTT. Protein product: CASSLEDTGELFF.

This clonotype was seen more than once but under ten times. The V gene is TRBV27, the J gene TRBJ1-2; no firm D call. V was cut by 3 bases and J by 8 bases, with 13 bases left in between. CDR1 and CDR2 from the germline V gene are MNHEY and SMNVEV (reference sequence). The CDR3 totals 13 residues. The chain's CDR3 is CASSLGFGVGYTF. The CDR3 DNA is TGTGCCAGCAGTTTGGGGTTCGGTGTGGGCTACACCTTC.

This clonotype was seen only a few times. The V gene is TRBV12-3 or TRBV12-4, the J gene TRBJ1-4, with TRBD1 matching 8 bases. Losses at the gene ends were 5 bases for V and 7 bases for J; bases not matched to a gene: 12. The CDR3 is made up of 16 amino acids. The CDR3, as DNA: TGTGCCAGCAGTATCTCAGGGGACAGGAAATTTGAAAAACTGTTTTTT. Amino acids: CASSISGDRKFEKLFF.

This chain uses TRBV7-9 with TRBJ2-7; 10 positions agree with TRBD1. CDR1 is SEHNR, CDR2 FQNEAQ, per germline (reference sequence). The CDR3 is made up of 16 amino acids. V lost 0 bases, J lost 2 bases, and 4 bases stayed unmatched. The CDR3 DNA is TGTGCCAGCAGCTTAGCGGACGGACAGGGGGCCTACGAGCAGTACGTC. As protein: CASSLADGQGAYEQYV.

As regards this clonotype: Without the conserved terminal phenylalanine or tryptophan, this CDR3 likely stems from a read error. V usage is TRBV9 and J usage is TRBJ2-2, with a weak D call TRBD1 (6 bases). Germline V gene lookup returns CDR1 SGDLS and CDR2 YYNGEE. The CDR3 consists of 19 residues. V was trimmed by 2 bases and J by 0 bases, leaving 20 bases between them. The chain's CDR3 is CASSVKLQGPKANTGELFL. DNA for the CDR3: TGTGCCAGCAGCGTTAAATTACAGGGACCTAAGGCGAACACCGGGGAGCTGTTTTTG.